This T cell receptor beta chain was documented in a study of blood T cell repertoires in COVID-19. This clone came up once. The CDR3 runs 14 residues. Germline CDR1 and CDR2: MNHEY and SMNVEV (reference sequence). Trimming stripped 8 bases from V and 0 bases from J, with 11 bases between. Assay: immunoSEQ multiplex PCR; the TCRdb copy retains only in-frame clones and omits some. This sample carries some 400,000 clones, 75% to 90% of them seen once, and the ten largest clones take roughly 1.1%. J is TRBJ1-5 and V is TRBV27, with D possibly matching TRBD1 (6 bases). The source of this sequence is a man aged 25 to 40 who had recovered from COVID-19. The sample consisted of PBMCs or T cells enriched from blood (not recorded which). CDR3 region: CASQGQNSNQPQHF. The CDR3 DNA reads TGTGCCAGCCAGGGACAAAATAGCAATCAGCCCCAGCATTTT.